The clone carrying this T cell receptor beta chain was seen a handful of times. The antigen is undetermined. This record belongs to a study of a mutant IDH1 vaccine in newly diagnosed glioma. Looking at the study overall: Vaccines were begun 4-6 weeks after radiotherapy alone, or with temozolomide cycles. Week 35 was safety follow-up visit V12; week 47 was end-of-study visit V13.

Germline loops: CDR1 ENHRY, CDR2 SYGVKD. With 2 bases removed from V and 0 bases from J, the gap between germline ends came to 11 bases. The CDR3 sequence is 15 residues long. Time point denoted: week 35, safety follow-up. All doses held 300 ug of mutant IDH1 20-mer peptide, with topical imiquimod. The repertoire was sequenced with immunoSEQ multiplex PCR; TCRdb's copy has only in-frame clones and lacks some. Of 50,000 to 75,000 clones listed, about 74% are singletons. The TCR originated in a man between 50 and 59 years old with glioma. The sequences come from PBMCs, collected from a glioma patient whose treatment included an IDH1 peptide vaccine. The chain recombines TRBV10-3 with TRBJ2-7, with TRBD2 as a possible D gene (6 bases). CDR3: CAISEKEGNSYEQYF. The DNA of the CDR3 is TGTGCCATCAGTGAGAAGGAGGGGAACTCCTACGAGCAGTACTTC.